These 14 T cell receptor beta chains originate from one sample sequenced in a study of T cells in Graves' hyperthyroidism and ophthalmopathy. RNA transcripts were the template for amplifying TCR beta CDR3 regions. HTBI primers were used for first-round RT-PCR of the TCR CDR3. One entry per CDR3 protein, called by TCRdb with MiXCR from the multiplex PCR reads. Among a few hundred thousand distinct CDR3 sequences listed, 12% to 15% were seen once. The material sequenced was blood. These receptors originate from a middle-aged woman with Graves' ophthalmopathy.

A word on this clonotype: A clone one base away is much larger, so this may be a read error. The final CDR3 position lacks the conserved phenylalanine or tryptophan, pointing to a likely read error. This chain links TRBV9 with TRBJ2-1; D not resolved. CDR1 SGDLS and CDR2 YYNGEE come from the germline V gene. The CDR3 length is 15 residues. V was pared by 0 bases and J by 2 bases, with 9 bases between. CDR3: CASSVASGTYNEQFL. The CDR3 DNA sequence: TGTGCCAGCAGCGTAGCTAGTGGCACCTACAATGAGCAGTTCCTC.

This clonotype was recorded at least ten times. The J gene is TRBJ2-7, the V gene TRBV29-1; TRBD1 might be the D (5 bases). The V end was cut by 7 bases, the J end by 2 bases, with 15 bases between. This CDR3 spans 13 amino acids. CDR1 SQVTM and CDR2 ANQGSEA come from the germline V gene. The CDR3 sequence: CSAGHSKTYEQYF. The CDR3, as DNA: TGCAGCGCTGGACACTCTAAGACCTACGAGCAGTACTTC.

In its sample, this clonotype was seen many times. The genes are TRBV5-5 and TRBJ1-1, with a weak D call TRBD1 (5 bases). The CDR3 runs 14 residues. Germline V CDR1 and CDR2: SGHKS, YYEKEE (reference sequence). With 0 bases removed from V and 9 bases from J, the gap between germline ends came to 15 bases. Here the CDR3 reads CASSLVSQGLKAFF. The CDR3 DNA reads TGTGCCAGCAGCTTGGTCAGCCAGGGCCTAAAAGCTTTCTTT.

CDR3 bases: TGTGCCAGCAGCCCCGGGACAGGGGCGCGCAGGCGGGATGGCTACACCTTC. Translated, it gives CASSPGTGARRRDGYTF. The V and J genes are TRBV6-1 and TRBJ1-2; 10 nucleotides match TRBD1. J lost 6 bases, V lost 6 bases, and 16 bases had no gene match. The CDR3 contains 17 residues. CDR1 is MNHNS and CDR2 is SASEGT in the germline V gene.

This clonotype was found many times. This chain uses TRBV11-2 with TRBJ1-1; no definite D call. Trimming took 0 bases from V and 3 from J, leaving 8 bases between them. From germline, CDR1 is SGHAT and CDR2 FQNNGV. This CDR3 region has 14 residues. CDR3 nucleotides: TGTGCCAGCAGCTTAGATAGCAGCTACACTGAAGCTTTCTTT. Translation gives CASSLDSSYTEAFF.

The table lists this clonotype with a few counts. The V call is TRBV15, the J call TRBJ1-4; D gene ambiguous. The CDR3 is 15 residues long. Germline values: CDR1 LNHNV, CDR2 YYDKDF (reference sequence). Between the trimmed V and J ends, which lost 3 bases and 0 bases, there was a span of 8 bases. The DNA of the CDR3 is TGTGCCACCAGCAGGACGGCTGCAACTAATGAAAAACTGTTTTTT. Residues: CATSRTAATNEKLFF. Complete variable domain (other parts from reference TRBV15 and TRBJ1-4): DAMVIQNPRYQVTQFGKPVTLSCSQTLNHNVMYWYQQKSSQAPKLLFHYYDKDFNNEADTPDNFQSRRPNTSFCFLDIRSPGLGDTAMYLCATSRTAATNEKLFFGSGTQLSVL.

The chain carries TRBV19 and TRBJ2-7; tentative D call: TRBD2 (5 bases). The CDR3 is 17 residues long. V was pared by 1 base and J by 5 bases, with 21 bases between. Germline CDR1 LNHDA, CDR2 SQIVND (reference sequence). The CDR3 region has the DNA TGTGCCAGTAGTATAGCACCAATGCTGGGGAGCAACCACGAGCAGTACTTC. Translation: CASSIAPMLGSNHEQYF.

This clonotype was observed at least ten times. This chain links TRBV3-1 with TRBJ1-4; 8 nucleotides line up with TRBD1. The length of the CDR3 is 14 residues. Germline loops: CDR1 LGHDT, CDR2 YNNKEL (reference sequence). The V gene end was trimmed by 4 bases and the J gene end by 8 bases; junction bases not matched to a gene: 6. The CDR3 spells CASSRRGQDEKLFF. The DNA for the CDR3 is TGTGCCAGCAGCCGTCGGGGACAGGACGAAAAACTGTTTTTT. Together with reference TRBV3-1 and TRBJ1-4, the CDR3 gives the full variable domain: DTAVSQTPKYLVTQMGNDKSIKCEQNLGHDTMYWYKQDSKKFLKIMFSYNNKELIINETVPNRFSPKSPDKAHLNLHINSLELGDSAVYFCASSRRGQDEKLFFGSGTQLSVL.

This clonotype was counted at least ten times. The V gene is TRBV3-1, the J gene TRBJ1-1; D possibly corresponds to TRBD1 (5 bases). Trimming shortened V by 1 base and J by 10 bases, and 16 bases separated the two germline ends. The CDR3 spans 14 residues. Germline CDR1 is LGHDT and CDR2 is YNNKEL (reference sequence). The CDR3 DNA reads TGTGCCAGCAGCCAAGGGTCAGGGCAAGGTGGAGCTTTCTTT. Translated: CASSQGSGQGGAFF. Complete variable domain (other parts from reference TRBV3-1 and TRBJ1-1): DTAVSQTPKYLVTQMGNDKSIKCEQNLGHDTMYWYKQDSKKFLKIMFSYNNKELIINETVPNRFSPKSPDKAHLNLHINSLELGDSAVYFCASSQGSGQGGAFFGQGTRLTVV.

This clonotype was seen repeatedly, ten times or more. The chain recombines TRBV20-1 with TRBJ2-3; TRBD1 matches 8 bases. The CDR3 is 16 amino acids. V gave up 6 bases and J gave up 6 bases; unmatched junction bases: 17. Germline V gene sequence: CDR1 DFQATT, CDR2 SNEGSKA (reference sequence). The CDR3 protein is CSAVFLTQGAGDTQYF. The CDR3 DNA is TGCAGTGCCGTATTCCTCACGCAGGGGGCGGGGGATACGCAGTATTTT.

V gene TRBV29-1 combines with J gene TRBJ1-1; 12 positions match TRBD1. This CDR3 is built from 14 residues. V shed 6 bases and J 0 bases; nucleotides not matched to a gene: 2. Germline V gene data show CDR1 as SQVTM and CDR2 as ANQGSEA. The CDR3 coding sequence is TGCAGCGTCCGGGACAGGGGGCTGAACACTGAAGCTTTCTTT. It is translated as CSVRDRGLNTEAFF.

This clonotype occurred many times. At one end, the junction sequence differs from germline, possibly due to a read error. The chain links TRBV11-2 to TRBJ1-1; no firm D call. The CDR3 length is 12 residues. Germline values: CDR1 SGHAT, CDR2 FQNNGV. CDR3 loop: CASSLDNTEAFF. The CDR3 DNA sequence: TGTGCCAGCAGCCTAGATAACACTGAAGCTTTCTTT.

This rearrangement joins TRBV6-5 to TRBJ1-1, with a possible D match to TRBD1 (5 bases). Germline values: CDR1 MNHEY, CDR2 SVGAGI. V dropped 2 bases and J dropped 1 base, with 17 bases sitting between them. CDR3 length equals 17 residues. CDR3 amino acids: CASSYGGSGGKNTEAFF. CDR3 in DNA: TGTGCCAGCAGTTACGGTGGGTCGGGGGGTAAGAACACTGAAGCTTTCTTT.

The genes are TRBV7-6 and TRBJ1-2, with unresolved D. Between the trimmed V and J ends, which lost 2 bases and 8 bases, there was a span of 12 bases. CDR3 length: 13 residues. Germline assignment: CDR1 SGHVS and CDR2 FNYEAQ. In DNA form, the CDR3 reads TGTGCCAGCAGCTTAACTCGGGTCGGAGGCTACACCTTC. Amino acids: CASSLTRVGGYTF.